This T cell receptor (beta chain) was documented in a study of CD8 T cells in cerebrospinal fluid in Alzheimer's disease (TCRdb year 2020). Study-wide context: The study assessed CSF T cell clonal expansion with two single-cell approaches: plate-based nested PCR sequencing and droplet-based sequencing. The CSF gene-expression analysis, which included patients with Parkinson's disease, covered a total of roughly 25 samples. This study tested whether clonally expanded T cells could be found in cerebrospinal fluid from healthy elderly individuals and from patients with neurodegenerative disease. The droplet-based CSF analysis comparing patients with controls included about ten healthy controls (about 11,000 cells) and about ten patients with MCI or Alzheimer's disease (approximately 9,800 cells). The investigation overall reported the following: The authors warned that finding EBV-specific TCRs in CSF does not prove a causal connection between EBV and Alzheimer's disease. Only samples with detectable clones (roughly eleven healthy, 5 MCI, 5 AD, 6 PD) were included in the overall clonality comparison. The EBV-specific clones were neither the most highly expanded clones nor enriched among patients. Compared with controls, patients with MCI or Alzheimer's disease had a higher percentage of their CSF TCRs made up by the single largest clone. In pooled data, a highly expanded clone (at least 3% of TCRs) was found in 1 of 10 healthy subjects versus most of the 6 Alzheimer's patients.

Library method: 10x single-cell sequencing. CSF cells were profiled with 10X Genomics single-cell V(D)J and 5' gene-expression libraries. An Illumina NextSeq550 was used to sequence CSF single-cell TCR libraries. In the source study's methods: V(D)J reads were aligned to the vdj-GRCh38 alts ensemble 2.0.0 reference and processed with the Cell Ranger vdj pipeline. Clonotypes were defined as cell barcodes sharing the same set of productive CDR3 nucleotide sequences. To link clonality with transcriptional profiles, clonotype information was incorporated into Seurat v3.0 gene-expression metadata. Any CSF cell with more than 1,800 genes, more than 7,500 UMIs or more than 10% mitochondrial reads was excluded. To identify TCRs with known antigen specificity, CDR3-beta sequences were compared against VDJdb. Network analysis of clone sharing used the R package qgraph and included only TCRs with complete alpha and beta chains. The reads underwent TCRdb reprocessing, giving one record for each CDR3 protein sequence and no DNA. What appears here as the V and J calls and clone size reflects TCRdb's work, not the paper's. For this sample, the table gives some 960 distinct CDR3 sequences. Roughly 17% of the sample comes from the top ten.

The CDR3, from cysteine to phenylalanine, totals 15 residues. No DNA is recorded. CDR1 and CDR2 were assigned from the germline V gene (reference sequence) as LGHDT and YNNKEL. Judged by frequency, this clonotype is medium-sized (0.01 to 0.1%); no count was given. The antigen it binds to is not known. None of the participants had acute infectious disease, and every participant was in good physical condition. For droplet-based sequencing, live CSF cells were sorted using a live/dead marker. CSF was obtained by lumbar puncture, and immune cells were pelleted by centrifugation at 300g. CSF samples were checked for red blood cells, and any sample contaminated with blood was excluded. CSF cells were cryopreserved in freezing medium, frozen overnight at -80 °C, and then stored in liquid nitrogen. CSF samples were stored for less than six months before analysis.

Recombination linked TRBV3-1 to TRBJ2-4; as DNA is missing, the TRBD1 call by TCRdb cannot be tested. The TCR comes from a human donor in good health. Sequenced sample: cerebrospinal fluid. This receptor has the CDR3 CASSQTPGTGNIQYF.